The 14 T cell receptor beta chains in this list originate from one sample, sequenced in a study of molecular identifiers for immune sequencing clone quantification (dated by TCRdb to between 2017 and 2018). The protocol used for the library was PCR. The reads were generated on an Illumina HiSeq 4000. TCRdb trimmed public reads at Q25 via fastp, called clones via MiXCR and kept in-frame beta chains. CDR3 protein sequences are deduplicated, and each keeps its most common genes and DNA. The sample table records 75,000 to 100,000 distinct CDR3 sequences; about 20% of these occur just once. The ten largest clones take up about 0.85% of the sample. Material: naive CD8+ T cells from blood, with Jurkat cell RNA spiked in. What this sample's cell subset or site label stands for: FACS-sorted CD8+CD4-CCR7+CD45RA+ naive T cells. The source of these receptors is a human donor in good health. Some libraries in this study had Jurkat cell RNA spiked in.

This clonotype was counted between two and nine times. This sequence joins TRBV2 and TRBJ2-1; a possible D gene is TRBD1 (6 bases). From germline, CDR1 is SNHLY and CDR2 FYNNEI. Trimming shortened V by 2 bases and J by 2 bases, and 13 bases separated the two germline ends. CDR3 size: 16 residues. DNA of the CDR3: TGTGCCAGCAGTGAATACTTGGACAGTGCCTACAATGAGCAGTTCTTC. It yields the protein CASSEYLDSAYNEQFF.

This clonotype was observed many times. The rearrangement uses TRBV4-3 and TRBJ2-5, with D uncertain. Per germline, CDR1 LGHNA and CDR2 YSLEER. V lost 0 bases, J lost 1 base, and 6 bases lay in between. The CDR3 covers 14 residues. The CDR3 here is CASSQDISQETQYF. The DNA of the CDR3 is TGCGCCAGCAGCCAAGATATCTCCCAAGAGACCCAGTACTTC.

The chain uses TRBV27 and TRBJ2-1; 11 bases match TRBD2. CDR1 MNHEY and CDR2 SMNVEV come from the germline V gene (reference sequence). The CDR3 covers 18 residues. V lost 1 base to trimming and J lost 4 bases; unmatched junction nucleotides: 9. CDR3 sequence (DNA): TGTGCCAGCAGTTTATTAGGGGTTAGCGGGGGGGCTTACAATGAGCAGTTCTTC. This sequence encodes CASSLLGVSGGAYNEQFF.

At least ten counts were recorded for this clonotype. The rearrangement joins TRBV7-2 to TRBJ2-3; 12 nucleotides line up with TRBD2. The CDR3 spans 19 residues. Germline V CDR1 and CDR2: SGHTA, FQGNSA. Unmatched junction bases numbered 14, after V lost 3 bases and J lost 4 bases. The CDR3 nucleotides read TGTGCCAGCAGCTTTCCCCTAGCGGGGGGGGCGGCATCCCCAGATACGCAGTATTTT. Translation gives CASSFPLAGGAASPDTQYF.

Many counts were recorded for this clonotype. The chain links TRBV7-9 to TRBJ1-1, with 7 bases matching TRBD1. CDR3 length: 14 amino acids. Germline assignment: CDR1 SEHNR and CDR2 FQNEAQ (reference sequence). V shed 4 bases, J shed 2 bases, and the junction held 4 bases outside the gene matches. For the CDR3, the DNA is TGTGCCAGCAGCTCAACAGGGGTTAACACTGAAGCTTTCTTT. It encodes CASSSTGVNTEAFF.

This clonotype was picked up many times. This chain joins TRBV9 and TRBJ2-4; the D gene is possibly TRBD2 (5 bases). V lost 3 bases and J 0 bases, leaving 7 bases between the germline ends. The CDR3 loop spans 14 amino acids. CDR1 and CDR2 from the germline V gene are SGDLS and YYNGEE. The CDR3 DNA is TGTGCCAGCAGCGCCGGACTAGCCAAAAACATTCAGTACTTC. Translating gives CASSAGLAKNIQYF.

In the case of this clonotype: With a much larger clone just one base away, this may be a read error. V is TRBV13 and J is TRBJ1-1, with 7 bases that match TRBD1. CDR3 length equals 14 residues. Per germline, CDR1 PRHDT and CDR2 FYEKMQ (reference sequence). The CDR3 loop is CAGSLDRAGTEAFF. Here the CDR3 DNA reads TGTGCCGGCAGCTTAGACAGGGCTGGGACTGAAGCTTTCTTT.

In this sample, this clonotype turned up many times. The gene calls are TRBV28 and TRBJ2-2; 8 nucleotides agree with TRBD1. V gave up 3 bases and J gave up 1 base; unmatched junction bases: 7. Per germline, CDR1 MDHEN and CDR2 SYDVKM. The length of the CDR3 is 17 residues. The CDR3 sequence: CASSFRTGLGNTGELFF. CDR3 sequence (DNA): TGTGCCAGCAGTTTCCGGACAGGGCTTGGGAACACCGGGGAGCTGTTTTTT.

On this clonotype: A clone one base away is much larger, so this may be a read error. The genes are TRBV20-1 and TRBJ1-5, with unresolved D. This CDR3 comprises 11 residues. Germline V gives CDR1 DFQATT, CDR2 SNEGSKA (reference sequence). The CDR3 sequence is CSAREPGTQNF. The CDR3 coding sequence is TGCAGTGCTAGAGAACCGGGAACCCAGAATTTT.

Ten or more counts support this clonotype. The chain employs TRBV19 and TRBJ1-1; D remains unclear. The CDR3 spans 12 residues. Germline assignment: CDR1 LNHDA and CDR2 SQIVND (reference sequence). The V end was cut by 8 bases, the J end by 2 bases, with 9 bases between. CDR3 in DNA: TGTGCCAGTTCACTCACTAACACTGAAGCTTTCTTT. It encodes CASSLTNTEAFF.

This clonotype was seen repeatedly, ten times or more. This chain uses TRBV6-6 with TRBJ1-1, with D unclear. In germline, CDR1 is MNHNY, CDR2 SVGAGI (reference sequence). The V gene lost 2 bases and the J gene lost 1 base, with 5 bases spanning the gap. The CDR3 sequence is 13 residues long. This CDR3 reads CASSYEQNTEAFF. The CDR3 DNA reads TGTGCCAGCAGTTACGAGCAGAACACTGAAGCTTTCTTT.

This clonotype came up many times. The chain joins TRBV10-3 to TRBJ2-1; maybe TRBD2 (5 bases). There are 13 residues in the CDR3. Per germline, CDR1 ENHRY and CDR2 SYGVKD. Trimming cost V 7 bases and J 8 bases, with 15 bases left between them. The CDR3 coding sequence is TGTGCCATCAACGACGGGATGCGTGATGAGCAGTTCTTC. Its protein product is CAINDGMRDEQFF.

This clonotype was recorded many times. V gene TRBV4-3 combines with J gene TRBJ2-7; 7 bases agree with TRBD2. The CDR3 runs 16 residues. V trimming: 3 bases; J trimming: 1 base; junction bases outside the gene matches: 9. Germline assignment: CDR1 LGHNA and CDR2 YSLEER. The CDR3 reads CASSQETSPFSYEQYF. The CDR3 nucleotides are TGCGCCAGCAGCCAGGAGACTAGCCCCTTTTCCTACGAGCAGTACTTC.

This clonotype was seen at least ten times. V is TRBV24-1 and J is TRBJ2-3; 10 bases are a match to TRBD2. J lost 2 bases, V lost 4 bases, and 8 bases had no gene match. This CDR3 has 17 residues. Germline V lookup: CDR1 KGHDR, CDR2 SFDVKD. The CDR3 nucleotides are TGTGCCACCAGTGACGACCTCACTAGCGGGGACACAGATACGCAGTATTTT. Translating gives CATSDDLTSGDTDTQYF.